Listed here are 27 T cell receptor beta chains from one sample, sequenced in a study of T-cell memory formation after mild COVID-19. TCRdb redid the calling of the 5' RACE reads with MiXCR, one entry per CDR3 protein. The sample holds some 300,000 distinct CDR3 sequences; more than 20% are singletons and the top ten take 21%. The sequenced sample consisted of PBMCs or a T cell subset sorted from them (not recorded which). The receptors were gathered from a man between 18 and 35 years old who had mild COVID-19 (a few samples of this study predate the infection). Cell type and time point are not known.

The sample holds a few counts of this clonotype. V is TRBV27 and J is TRBJ1-4, with a possible D match to TRBD1 (6 bases). Germline V gene sequence: CDR1 MNHEY, CDR2 SMNVEV (reference sequence). There are 14 residues in the CDR3. The V end was cut by 3 bases, the J end by 8 bases, with 13 bases between. CDR3 amino acids: CASSFLGGGEKLFF. CDR3 in DNA: TGTGCCAGCAGTTTTTTAGGGGGAGGAGAAAAACTGTTTTTT.

The chain carries TRBV5-6 and TRBJ1-2; TRBD1 matches 8 bases. V shed 4 bases, J shed 3 bases, and the junction held 8 bases outside the gene matches. In germline, CDR1 is SGHDT, CDR2 YYEEEE. This CDR3 contains 15 residues. The CDR3, as DNA: TGTGCCAGCAGCCGGGAGAGACAGGGGCACTATGGCTACACCTTC. It translates to CASSRERQGHYGYTF.

This clonotype was detected a few times. The chain couples TRBV12-3 or TRBV12-4 to TRBJ2-7; possible D gene TRBD1, 6 bases. The CDR3 consists of 13 residues. V was cut by 6 bases and J by 5 bases, with 14 bases left in between. This CDR3 is CASSQGPGDEQYV. As DNA, the CDR3 is TGTGCCAGCAGCCAAGGTCCAGGGGACGAGCAGTACGTC.

This chain connects TRBV20-1 to TRBJ2-5, with D maybe TRBD1 (7 bases). Looked up from germline, CDR1 is DFQATT and CDR2 is SNEGSKA (reference sequence). With 5 bases removed from V and 4 bases from J, the gap between germline ends came to 11 bases. The CDR3 covers 12 residues. The CDR3 DNA reads as TGCAGTGCTCAGGGGGGACTAGAGACCCAGTACTTC. Protein: CSAQGGLETQYF.

The V call is TRBV6-5, the J call TRBJ2-7; D may be TRBD1 (6 bases). This CDR3 has 15 residues. Trimming stripped 2 bases from V and 3 bases from J, with 14 bases between. Germline-derived CDR1 and CDR2 are MNHEY and SVGAGI. CDR3 loop: CASSYVAGASYEQYF. The CDR3 region has the DNA TGTGCCAGCAGTTACGTGGCAGGGGCAAGCTACGAGCAGTACTTC.

This rearrangement joins TRBV7-2 to TRBJ1-2; D might be TRBD1 (5 bases). The germline V gene has CDR1 SGHTA and CDR2 FQGNSA. V gave up 7 bases and J gave up 5 bases, with 14 bases separating them. The CDR3 runs to 13 residues. The CDR3 loop is CASTLDIQYGYTF. CDR3 coding DNA: TGTGCCAGCACCCTGGACATTCAGTATGGCTACACCTTC.

This clonotype was found a few times. J is TRBJ2-2 and V is TRBV9; 8 nucleotides agree with TRBD1. From germline, CDR1 is SGDLS and CDR2 YYNGEE. The J segment lost 4 bases and the V segment lost 4 bases, leaving 12 bases of the junction unmatched. The CDR3 covers 17 residues. CDR3 sequence reads: CASSPRTGSFSTGELFF. The CDR3 coding sequence is TGTGCCAGCAGCCCTCGGACAGGGAGCTTTTCCACCGGGGAGCTGTTTTTT. The full variable domain, its missing parts supplied by reference TRBV9 and TRBJ2-2, is DSGVTQTPKHLITATGQRVTLRCSPRSGDLSVYWYQQSLDQGLQFLIQYYNGEERAKGNILERFSAQQFPDLHSELNLSSLELGDSALYFCASSPRTGSFSTGELFFGEGSRLTVL.

This clonotype was observed at least ten times. The CDR3 sequence: CASSLNRDYQFF. CDR3 DNA sequence: TGTGCCAGCAGCCTCAACCGGGACTACCAGTTCTTC. The V and J genes are TRBV5-6 and TRBJ2-1; TRBD2 matches 7 bases. The germline V gene has CDR1 SGHDT and CDR2 YYEEEE. With V trimmed by 4 bases and J by 13 bases, 8 bases remained unmatched. This CDR3 has 12 residues.

The chain employs TRBV5-1 and TRBJ1-5; D perhaps matches TRBD1 (5 bases). V lost 4 bases and J 0 bases, leaving 14 bases between the germline ends. The CDR3 extends over 16 amino acids. Germline CDR1 reads SGHRS; CDR2 reads YFSETQ. DNA of the CDR3: TGCGCCAGCAGCCCCGGGACGGGATATAGCAATCAGCCCCAGCATTTT. Amino acid sequence: CASSPGTGYSNQPQHF.

The chain combines TRBV20-1 with TRBJ2-5; 8 positions match TRBD1. After removal of 6 bases from V and 2 bases from J, the junction contained 5 bases not matched to a gene. The CDR3 extends over 13 amino acids. CDR1 is DFQATT, CDR2 SNEGSKA, per germline (reference sequence). This CDR3 is CSATDRGQETQYF. CDR3 nucleotide sequence: TGCAGTGCGACCGACAGGGGACAAGAGACCCAGTACTTC.

The chain recombines TRBV5-1 with TRBJ1-1; 7 nucleotides line up with TRBD1. With 3 bases clipped from V and 1 base from J, the junction kept 9 bases outside the gene matches. The germline gives CDR1 SGHRS, CDR2 YFSETQ. The CDR3 has 16 amino acids. CDR3 DNA sequence: TGCGCCAGCAGCTCGGGCTTGACAGGGTCGAACACTGAAGCTTTCTTT. Its translation: CASSSGLTGSNTEAFF.

This clonotype showed up many times. This chain joins TRBV6-4 and TRBJ2-1, with 13 bases aligning to TRBD2. The germline V gene encodes CDR1 MRHNA and CDR2 SNTAGT. Unmatched junction bases numbered 4, after V lost 3 bases and J lost 8 bases. The CDR3 runs 15 residues. The CDR3 loop reads CASSETSGGAHEQFF. DNA for the CDR3: TGTGCCAGCAGTGAAACTAGCGGGGGGGCACATGAGCAGTTCTTC.

The V gene is TRBV24-1, the J gene TRBJ1-2, with 11 bases lining up with TRBD1. There are 14 residues in the CDR3. The germline V gene has CDR1 KGHDR and CDR2 SFDVKD. J gave up 8 bases and V 4 bases, and 5 bases lay outside the gene matches. The CDR3 is CATSDPGQGGGYTF. CDR3 DNA: TGTGCCACCAGTGACCCGGGACAGGGGGGCGGCTACACCTTC.

This clonotype was seen more than once but under ten times. The V call is TRBV6-5, the J call TRBJ1-2; TRBD1 matches at 7 bases. The germline gives CDR1 MNHEY, CDR2 SVGAGI. V trimming: 2 bases; J trimming: 5 bases; junction bases outside the gene matches: 5. The CDR3 is made up of 14 amino acids. The CDR3 region has the DNA TGTGCCAGCAGTTACGCCGGGACAGAGTATGGCTACACCTTC. Protein: CASSYAGTEYGYTF.

This clonotype was counted between two and nine times. V gene TRBV7-2 combines with J gene TRBJ1-2; D not resolved. Germline CDR1 is SGHTA and CDR2 is FQGNSA. V lost 5 bases, J lost 6 bases, and 13 bases lay in between. The CDR3 runs 13 residues. The CDR3 DNA sequence: TGTGCCAGCAGCCCCCAACACGGTAATGGCTACACCTTC. Translation: CASSPQHGNGYTF.

In this sample, this clonotype turned up once. V usage is TRBV20-1 and J usage is TRBJ1-4, with D perhaps TRBD1 (6 bases). The V gene's germline CDR1 is DFQATT and CDR2 SNEGSKA (reference sequence). This CDR3 region has 15 residues. Trimming cost V 0 bases and J 8 bases, with 16 bases left between them. The CDR3 sequence: CSARDPRDIQEKLFF. The CDR3 DNA follows: TGCAGTGCTAGAGATCCCCGGGACATTCAAGAAAAACTGTTTTTT.

V gene TRBV7-6 combines with J gene TRBJ2-7; D remains unclear. Trimming shortened V by 1 base and J by 2 bases, and 3 bases separated the two germline ends. CDR1 SGHVS and CDR2 FNYEAQ come from the germline V gene. This CDR3 has 12 residues. CDR3 sequence reads: CASSLDPYEQYF. In nucleotides, the CDR3 is TGTGCCAGCAGCTTAGACCCCTACGAGCAGTACTTC.

This clonotype was recorded a few times. The V and J genes are TRBV10-3 and TRBJ1-5, with D perhaps matching TRBD1 (5 bases). Between the trimmed V and J ends, which lost 8 bases and 6 bases, there was a span of 14 bases. The CDR3 runs 13 residues. The germline CDR1 and CDR2 sequences are ENHRY and SYGVKD. CDR3 bases: TGTGCCATCGGCGAAGGGGTGGCTCAGCCCCAGCATTTT. Its protein is CAIGEGVAQPQHF.

This clonotype occurred a few times. This CDR3 is CASSDRKIGRSGNTIYF. The CDR3, as DNA: TGTGCCAGCAGCGACCGAAAGATTGGACGCTCTGGAAACACCATATATTTT. The J gene is TRBJ1-3, the V gene TRBV7-9; D is uncertain. Deletions cut 5 bases from V and 0 bases from J, with 17 bases between. The germline V gene has CDR1 SEHNR and CDR2 FQNEAQ (reference sequence). This CDR3 region has 17 residues.

This clonotype was observed a few times. V and J are TRBV7-2 and TRBJ2-3; perhaps D is TRBD1 or TRBD2 (5 bases each). The CDR3 runs 13 residues. V lost 6 bases to trimming and J lost 2 bases, with 9 bases between them. CDR1 and CDR2 (germline): SGHTA, FQGNSA. The CDR3 DNA follows: TGTGCCAGCAGTCGGGACCTCACAGATACGCAGTATTTT. This sequence encodes CASSRDLTDTQYF.

This clonotype appeared a few times. The gene calls are TRBV7-2 and TRBJ1-2, with TRBD1 as a possible D gene (5 bases). CDR3 length: 16 amino acids. The V gene lost 5 bases and the J gene lost 4 bases, with 20 bases spanning the gap. From germline, CDR1 is SGHTA and CDR2 FQGNSA. The CDR3 region is CASSPHRRRDPYGYTF. DNA of the CDR3: TGTGCCAGCAGCCCCCACAGGCGCAGGGACCCCTATGGCTACACCTTC.

The chain joins TRBV20-1 to TRBJ2-1; TRBD1 might be the D (6 bases). The ends were cut back, 3 bases at V and 5 bases at J, with 14 bases in the middle. The CDR3 extends over 14 amino acids. CDR1 is DFQATT and CDR2 is SNEGSKA in the germline V gene (reference sequence). As DNA, the CDR3 is TGCAGTGCTAGTCCAGGTCCAGGGGACAATGAGCAGTTCTTC. Translation gives CSASPGPGDNEQFF.

This clonotype has more than one count but fewer than ten. The genes are TRBV5-1 and TRBJ2-1; the match to TRBD2 covers 10 bases. Germline trimming cut 3 bases from V and 7 bases from J; bases unmatched to any gene: 13. This CDR3 has 17 residues. Germline V CDR1 and CDR2: SGHRS, YFSETQ. In nucleotides, the CDR3 is TGCGCCAGCAGCTCAAGCGGGGGGGCTAACCGGAGGAATGAGCAGTTCTTC. Translated, it gives CASSSSGGANRRNEQFF.

J is TRBJ1-2 and V is TRBV6-5, with D unclear. The CDR3 runs 16 residues. Germline V gives CDR1 MNHEY, CDR2 SVGAGI. Trimming left V 6 bases short and J 2 bases short, with 19 bases between. The CDR3 loop is CASRVYGGRPNYGYTF. CDR3 sequence (DNA): TGTGCCAGCAGGGTTTACGGAGGACGGCCCAACTATGGCTACACCTTC.

A few counts support this clonotype. This chain connects TRBV20-1 to TRBJ1-4, with 11 bases identical to TRBD1. Germline V gene lookup returns CDR1 DFQATT and CDR2 SNEGSKA (reference sequence). V was clipped by 2 bases and J by 0 bases; unmatched bases: 8. The CDR3 is 18 residues long. The CDR3 sequence is CSARLTGTGGSTNEKLFF. Here the CDR3 DNA reads TGCAGTGCTAGACTTACCGGGACAGGGGGATCAACTAATGAAAAACTGTTTTTT.

V usage is TRBV5-1 and J usage is TRBJ1-6; 7 bases line up with TRBD1. V dropped 7 bases and J dropped 7; count of bases not matched to a gene: 5. The CDR3 loop spans 13 amino acids. CDR1 is SGHRS, CDR2 YFSETQ, per germline. The CDR3 nucleotides read TGCGCCAGCCGGGACAGTGTCAATTCACCCCTCCACTTT. Translated: CASRDSVNSPLHF.

This rearrangement joins TRBV5-1 to TRBJ2-5; possible D gene TRBD1, 5 bases. The CDR3 covers 15 residues. Trimming took off 0 bases at V and 2 bases at J, with 11 bases between the two ends. CDR1 is SGHRS, CDR2 YFSETQ, per germline. CDR3 sequence (DNA): TGCGCCAGCAGCTTGGCGCAGGGTTCACAAGAGACCCAGTACTTC. Amino acid sequence: CASSLAQGSQETQYF. The full variable domain, in which reference TRBV5-1 and TRBJ2-5 provide the parts outside the CDR3, is KAGVTQTPRYLIKTRGQQVTLSCSPISGHRSVSWYQQTPGQGLQFLFEYFSETQRNKGNFPGRFSGRQFSNSRSEMNVSTLELGDSALYLCASSLAQGSQETQYFGPGTRLLVL.